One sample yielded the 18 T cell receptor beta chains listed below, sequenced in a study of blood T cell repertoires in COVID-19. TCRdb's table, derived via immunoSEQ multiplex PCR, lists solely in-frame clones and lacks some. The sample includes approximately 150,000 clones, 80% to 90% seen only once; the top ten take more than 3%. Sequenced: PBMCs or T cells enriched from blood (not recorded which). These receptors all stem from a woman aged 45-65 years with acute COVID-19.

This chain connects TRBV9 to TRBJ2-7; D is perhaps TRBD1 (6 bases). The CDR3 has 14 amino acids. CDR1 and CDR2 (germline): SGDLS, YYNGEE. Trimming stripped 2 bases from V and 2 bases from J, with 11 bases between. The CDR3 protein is CASSVSGEPYEQYF. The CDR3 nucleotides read TGTGCCAGCAGCGTCTCAGGGGAGCCCTACGAGCAGTACTTC.

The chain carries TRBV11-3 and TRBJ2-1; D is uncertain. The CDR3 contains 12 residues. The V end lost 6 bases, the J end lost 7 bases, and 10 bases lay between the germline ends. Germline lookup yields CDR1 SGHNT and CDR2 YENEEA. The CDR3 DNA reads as TGTGCCAGCAGGCTAAGTATTAATGAGCAGTTCTTC. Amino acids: CASRLSINEQFF.

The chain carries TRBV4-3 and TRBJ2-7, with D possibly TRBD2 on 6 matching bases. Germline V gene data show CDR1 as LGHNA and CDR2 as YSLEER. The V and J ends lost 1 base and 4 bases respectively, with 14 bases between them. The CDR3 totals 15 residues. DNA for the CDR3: TGCGCCAGCAGCCAAGTATTTCTAGCGCAGTACGAGCAGTACTTC. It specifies CASSQVFLAQYEQYF.

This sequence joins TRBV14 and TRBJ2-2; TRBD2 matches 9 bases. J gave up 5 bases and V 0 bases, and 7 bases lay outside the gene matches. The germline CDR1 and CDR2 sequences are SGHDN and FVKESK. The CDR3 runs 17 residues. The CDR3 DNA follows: TGTGCCAGCAGCCAAGATCTTGCGGGAGGGCGGACCGGGGAGCTGTTTTTT. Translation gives CASSQDLAGGRTGELFF.

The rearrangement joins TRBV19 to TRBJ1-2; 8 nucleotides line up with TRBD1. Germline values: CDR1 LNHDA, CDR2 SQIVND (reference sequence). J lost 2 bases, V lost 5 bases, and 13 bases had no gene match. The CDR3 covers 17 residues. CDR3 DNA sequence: TGTGCCAGTAGTGCACGTCGGACAGGGTTCGGGAACTATGGCTACACCTTC. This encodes CASSARRTGFGNYGYTF.

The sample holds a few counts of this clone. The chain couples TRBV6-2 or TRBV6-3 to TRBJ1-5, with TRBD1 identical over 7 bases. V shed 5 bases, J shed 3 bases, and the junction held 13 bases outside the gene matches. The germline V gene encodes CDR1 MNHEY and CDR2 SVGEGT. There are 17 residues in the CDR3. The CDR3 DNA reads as TGTGCCAGCAGTCCGGCAGGGGGTAGAAGGAACAATCAGCCCCAGCATTTT. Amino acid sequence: CASSPAGGRRNNQPQHF.

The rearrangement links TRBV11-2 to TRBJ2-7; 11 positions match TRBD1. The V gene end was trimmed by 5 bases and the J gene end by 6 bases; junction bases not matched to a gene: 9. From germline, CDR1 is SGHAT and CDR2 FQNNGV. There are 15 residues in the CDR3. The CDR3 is CASSPDRGLYGEQYF. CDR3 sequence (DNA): TGTGCCAGCAGCCCGGACAGGGGGCTTTATGGCGAGCAGTACTTC.

The CDR3 DNA reads as TGTGCCAGAAGCTTGGGTCACTGGGGGCGAGGCTACACCTTC. It yields the protein CARSLGHWGRGYTF. V is TRBV5-3 and J is TRBJ1-2, with D possibly TRBD1 on 6 matching bases. TRBV5-3 is identified as an open reading frame with a role that is uncertain. Trimming pared 0 bases from V and 8 bases from J, leaving 14 bases between. The CDR3 length is 14 residues.

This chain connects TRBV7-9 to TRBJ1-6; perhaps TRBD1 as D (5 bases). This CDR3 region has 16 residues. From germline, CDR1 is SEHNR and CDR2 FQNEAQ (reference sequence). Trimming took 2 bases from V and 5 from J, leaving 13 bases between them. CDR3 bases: TGTGCCAGCAGCTTATACGGCGGGGGTGATAATTCACCCCTCCACTTT. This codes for CASSLYGGGDNSPLHF. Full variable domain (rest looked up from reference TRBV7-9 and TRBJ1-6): DTGVSQNPRHKITKRGQNVTFRCDPISEHNRLYWYRQTLGQGPEFLTYFQNEAQLEKSRLLSDRFSAERPKGSFSTLEIQRTEQGDSAMYLCASSLYGGGDNSPLHFGNGTRLTVT.

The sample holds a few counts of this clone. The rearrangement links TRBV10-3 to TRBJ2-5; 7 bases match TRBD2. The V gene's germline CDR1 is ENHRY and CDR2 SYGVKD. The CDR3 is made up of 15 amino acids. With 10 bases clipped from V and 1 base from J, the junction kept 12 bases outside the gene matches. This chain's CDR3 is CATLRTGGFQETQYF. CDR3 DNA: TGTGCCACTTTAAGGACGGGGGGTTTCCAAGAGACCCAGTACTTC.

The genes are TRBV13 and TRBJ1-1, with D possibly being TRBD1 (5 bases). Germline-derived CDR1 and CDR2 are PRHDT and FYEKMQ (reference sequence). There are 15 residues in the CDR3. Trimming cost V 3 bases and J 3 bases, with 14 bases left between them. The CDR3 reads CASSFNQGIDTEAFF. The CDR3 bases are TGTGCCAGCAGCTTCAACCAGGGTATCGACACTGAAGCTTTCTTT.

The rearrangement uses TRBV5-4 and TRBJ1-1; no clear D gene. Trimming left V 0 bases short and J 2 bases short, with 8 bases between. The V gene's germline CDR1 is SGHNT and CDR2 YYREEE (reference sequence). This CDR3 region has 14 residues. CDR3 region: CASSLDSHNTEAFF. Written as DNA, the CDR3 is TGTGCCAGCAGCTTGGACAGCCATAACACTGAAGCTTTCTTT. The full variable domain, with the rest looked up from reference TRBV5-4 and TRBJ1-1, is ETGVTQSPTHLIKTRGQQVTLRCSSQSGHNTVSWYQQALGQGPQFIFQYYREEENGRGNFPPRFSGLQFPNYSSELNVNALELDDSALYLCASSLDSHNTEAFFGQGTRLTVV.

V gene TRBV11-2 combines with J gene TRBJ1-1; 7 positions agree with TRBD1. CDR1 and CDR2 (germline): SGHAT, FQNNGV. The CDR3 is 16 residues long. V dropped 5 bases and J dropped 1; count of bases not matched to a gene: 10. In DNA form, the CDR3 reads TGTGCCAGCAGCCCAGGGACAGCCGGGGAGAACACTGAAGCTTTCTTT. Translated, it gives CASSPGTAGENTEAFF.

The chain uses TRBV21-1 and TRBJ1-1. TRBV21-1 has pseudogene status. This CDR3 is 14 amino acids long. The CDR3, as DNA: TGTGCCAGCAGCAAAAACGGTATGAACACTGAAGCTTTCTTT. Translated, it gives CASSKNGMNTEAFF.

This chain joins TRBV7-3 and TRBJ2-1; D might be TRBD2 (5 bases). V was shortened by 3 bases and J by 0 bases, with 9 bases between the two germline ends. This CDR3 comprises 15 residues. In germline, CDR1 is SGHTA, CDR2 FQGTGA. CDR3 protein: CASSLTTSSYNEQFF. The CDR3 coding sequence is TGTGCCAGCAGCTTGACTACCAGCTCCTACAATGAGCAGTTCTTC.

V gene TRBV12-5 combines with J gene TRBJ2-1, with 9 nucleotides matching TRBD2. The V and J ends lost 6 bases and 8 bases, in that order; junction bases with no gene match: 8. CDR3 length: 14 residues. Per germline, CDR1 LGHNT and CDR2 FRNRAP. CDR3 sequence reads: CASGYSGSVYEQFF. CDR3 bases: TGTGCTAGTGGCTATAGCGGGAGTGTCTATGAGCAGTTCTTC.

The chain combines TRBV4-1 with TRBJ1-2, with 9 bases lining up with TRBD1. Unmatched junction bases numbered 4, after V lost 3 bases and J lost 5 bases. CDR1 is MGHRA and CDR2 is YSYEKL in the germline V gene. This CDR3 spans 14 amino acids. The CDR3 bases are TGCGCCAGCAGCCAGACGACAGGGGGGTATGGCTACACCTTC. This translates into CASSQTTGGYGYTF.

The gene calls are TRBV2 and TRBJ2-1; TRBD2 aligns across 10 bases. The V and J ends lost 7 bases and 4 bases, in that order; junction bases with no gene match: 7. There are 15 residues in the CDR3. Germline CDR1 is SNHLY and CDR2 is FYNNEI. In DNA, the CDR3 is TGTGCCAGCATGAGGACTAGCGGAATTTACAATGAGCAGTTCTTC. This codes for CASMRTSGIYNEQFF.